Detailed here is one T cell receptor beta chain. These data are taken from a study of blood T cell repertoires in COVID-19. Study background: From T cells, B-cell-depleted T cells, or PBMCs came the material, which was cDNA or gDNA.

Repertoires were generated with immunoSEQ multiplex PCR, while TCRdb's copy carries only in-frame clones and drops some. The sample yields 95,000 to 100,000 clones, approximately 92% seen once. The clonotype originates from a man aged 50 to 60 with active COVID-19. Sequenced material: peripheral blood.

The CDR3 sequence: CASSPGPSGNTIYF. DNA of the CDR3: TGTGCCAGCAGCCCCGGTCCCTCTGGAAACACCATATATTTT. The V and J genes are TRBV11-2 and TRBJ1-3; no clear D. From germline, CDR1 is SGHAT and CDR2 FQNNGV. This CDR3 spans 14 amino acids. Trimming removed 5 bases from V and 0 bases from J, with 8 bases in between.